The 9 T cell receptor beta chains given below trace back to one sample, sequenced in a study of early T cells in non-severe SARS-CoV-2 infection. TCRdb reprocessed the 5' RACE reads via MiXCR and lists one record per CDR3 protein. The sample lists about 50,000 distinct CDR3 sequences, roughly 11% occurring once. The sequencing sample was made of whole blood. Receptors were obtained from an adult who was a healthcare worker with PCR-confirmed SARS-CoV-2 infection or an uninfected control (not recorded which).

The chain carries TRBV11-2 and TRBJ2-7, with 8 bases that match TRBD1. CDR3 length: 16 amino acids. In germline, CDR1 is SGHAT, CDR2 FQNNGV. V was clipped by 1 base and J by 2 bases; unmatched bases: 7. The DNA for the CDR3 is TGTGCCAGCAGCTTAGGAAGGGACAGGTTCCCCTACGAGCAGTACTTC. It specifies CASSLGRDRFPYEQYF.

This clonotype came up many times. V gene TRBV12-3 or TRBV12-4 combines with J gene TRBJ2-2, with 9 bases fitting TRBD2. V shed 6 bases and J 4 bases; nucleotides not matched to a gene: 9. The CDR3 has 16 amino acids. The CDR3, as DNA: TGTGCCAGCAGCACCCACGCGGGGGGGCTCACCGGGGAGCTGTTTTTT. Its translation: CASSTHAGGLTGELFF.

This clonotype was recorded at least ten times. The rearrangement links TRBV12-3 or TRBV12-4 to TRBJ2-7; TRBD1 is a possible D gene (8 bases). The CDR3 covers 14 residues. The V gene lost 10 bases and the J gene lost 6 bases, with 22 bases spanning the gap. The CDR3 DNA reads TGTGCCACCGCGGAGGACAGGGTAGCGGGCGAGCAGTACTTC. It yields the protein CATAEDRVAGEQYF.

V and J are TRBV4-2 and TRBJ1-5, with TRBD1 as a possible D gene (6 bases). Germline CDR1 is LGHNA and CDR2 is YNFKEQ. The CDR3 runs 14 residues. The V end lost 4 bases, the J end lost 4 bases, and 11 bases lay between the germline ends. This CDR3 reads CASSLPGANQPQHF. The CDR3 bases are TGTGCCAGCAGCCTCCCGGGGGCGAATCAGCCCCAGCATTTT.

There are a few counts of this clonotype. This rearrangement joins TRBV19 to TRBJ1-2; D remains ambiguous. With 10 bases removed from V and 0 bases from J, the gap between germline ends came to 18 bases. The CDR3 has 15 residues. Germline V gene data show CDR1 as LNHDA and CDR2 as SQIVND (reference sequence). For the CDR3, the DNA is TGTGCCAAGAAGACGAACGGATCGTCTAACTATGGCTACACCTTC. Translating it yields CAKKTNGSSNYGYTF.

The sample holds a few counts of this clonotype. This chain uses TRBV20-1 with TRBJ2-5; 8 bases agree with TRBD2. The CDR3 runs 14 residues. Germline-derived CDR1 and CDR2 are DFQATT and SNEGSKA (reference sequence). The trim removed 4 bases at V and 5 bases at J, leaving 9 bases unmatched. The CDR3 bases are TGCAGTGCTAAGTGGACTAGCCCAAGGGAGACCCAGTACTTC. Its protein is CSAKWTSPRETQYF.

About this clonotype itself: Germline is not matched at one junction end, which may reflect a read error. This sequence joins TRBV7-7 and TRBJ2-6; D is perhaps TRBD1 (5 bases). This CDR3 has 14 amino acids. Looked up from germline, CDR1 is SSHAT and CDR2 is FNYEAQ (reference sequence). The CDR3 protein is CASSQGSGANVLTF. The CDR3 DNA follows: TGTGCTAGCAGCCAGGGTTCAGGGGCCAACGTCCTGACTTTC.

This clonotype was seen repeatedly, ten times or more. The chain has TRBV25-1 and TRBJ2-1; 7 positions match TRBD1. Germline CDR1 and CDR2: MGHDK and SYGVNS. With 2 bases clipped from V and 9 bases from J, the junction kept 4 bases outside the gene matches. The CDR3 totals 13 residues. CDR3 region: CASSEPQGREQFF. The DNA of the CDR3 is TGTGCCAGCAGTGAACCACAGGGGCGTGAGCAGTTCTTC.

This clonotype was counted a few times. The chain is built from TRBV20-1 and TRBJ2-1; unclear D gene. Deletions cut 6 bases from V and 0 bases from J, with 18 bases between. CDR1 and CDR2 from the germline V gene are DFQATT and SNEGSKA (reference sequence). The CDR3 runs to 16 residues. The CDR3 sequence is CSAVQVPRVSYNEQFF. CDR3 nucleotides: TGCAGTGCCGTTCAGGTTCCCCGGGTCTCCTACAATGAGCAGTTCTTC.